What follows are 5 T cell receptor beta chains derived from one specimen sequenced in a study of T cell responses to AZD1222 COVID-19 vaccine. Measured with immunoSEQ multiplex PCR; TCRdb has only the in-frame clones, and not every one. The table has 100,000 to 150,000 clones, around 90% seen once; the top ten hold around 5.8%. The specimen comprised peripheral blood, sampled on day 0 of AZD1222 vaccination. The source of these receptors is an adult in good health.

V and J are TRBV24-1 and TRBJ1-6, with 7 bases aligning to TRBD1. The CDR3 has 15 residues. Germline V lookup: CDR1 KGHDR, CDR2 SFDVKD. J gave up 11 bases and V 4 bases, and 10 bases lay outside the gene matches. The CDR3 spells CATSDPTGWVPPLHF. The CDR3 DNA reads as TGTGCCACCAGTGACCCGACAGGGTGGGTGCCACCCCTCCACTTT.

The chain is built from TRBV28 and TRBJ2-3; D is undetermined. Trimming left V 7 bases short and J 3 bases short, with 8 bases between. Looked up from germline, CDR1 is MDHEN and CDR2 is SYDVKM. The CDR3 extends over 12 amino acids. The CDR3 reads CASKAWTDTQYF. CDR3 nucleotides: TGTGCCAGCAAGGCCTGGACAGATACGCAGTATTTT.

The chain uses TRBV23-1 and TRBJ1-2; maybe TRBD1 (5 bases). TRBV23-1 is labeled an ORF, and its function is uncertain. This CDR3 is built from 16 residues. Trimming shortened V by 0 bases and J by 6 bases, and 17 bases separated the two germline ends. Written as DNA, the CDR3 is TGCGCCAGCAGTCAATCTGTTGCAGGGTGGAAGAATGGCTACACCTTC. As protein: CASSQSVAGWKNGYTF.

The chain carries TRBV7-2 and TRBJ1-2; D gene ambiguous. Germline lookup yields CDR1 SGHTA and CDR2 FQGNSA. CDR3 size: 13 residues. V lost 4 bases to trimming and J lost 10 bases, with 16 bases between them. The CDR3 sequence: CASSYYNAEVYTF. The CDR3 DNA reads TGTGCCAGCAGCTATTACAACGCTGAGGTCTACACCTTC.

The V and J genes are TRBV4-3 and TRBJ2-7; TRBD2 might be the D (5 bases). The V end lost 0 bases, the J end lost 5 bases, and 14 bases lay between the germline ends. CDR1 and CDR2 from the germline V gene are LGHNA and YSLEER. The CDR3 loop spans 15 amino acids. CDR3 coding DNA: TGCGCCAGCAGCCAAGATGGTAGAGGGTTCGACGAGCAGTACTTC. As protein: CASSQDGRGFDEQYF.